This section outlines one TCR beta chain sequence together with its context. In the authors' methods: Counts of nucleated cells, estimated from reference gene primer amplification, were obtained. Produced via immunoSEQ multiplex PCR; TCRdb's table is partial and in-frame only. The D gene and trimming were derived from the DNA, and the V and J assignments and clone size from that table. The sample shows 200,000 to 250,000 clones, roughly 84% of them seen only once. These data originate in a study of blood T cell repertoires in COVID-19. Across the study: Acute-phase and convalescent COVID-19 samples originated in the United States, Italy and Spain. The analysed material was cDNA or gDNA that came from T cells, B-cell-depleted T cells, or PBMCs.

The length of the CDR3 is 15 residues. From germline, CDR1 is SGDLS and CDR2 YYNGEE. The V end was cut by 3 bases, the J end by 3 bases, with 15 bases between. This TCR derives from a man aged 35-49 years with acute or convalescent COVID-19. This sequence joins TRBV9 and TRBJ1-1; D possibly corresponds to TRBD1 (5 bases). Sequenced: peripheral blood. CDR3 region: CASSAGGGRDTEAFF. The DNA for the CDR3 is TGTGCCAGCAGCGCCGGCGGGGGTAGGGACACTGAAGCTTTCTTT.